A selection of T cell receptor beta chains follows, all from one sample in a study of lymphopenia after photon versus proton radiotherapy. This table comes from immunoSEQ multiplex PCR, and its TCRdb copy is limited to in-frame clones, with some not included. The sample has about 25,000 clones; about nine tenths are singletons. The specimen was peripheral blood, collected from a patient treated with photon-based radiotherapy. These receptors were obtained from a man aged 50 or older with gastric cancer. The CDR3 runs from the conserved cysteine through the conserved F or W. Fields, in order: V gene, D gene, J gene, clone size, CDR3 length, CDR3 protein, CDR3 DNA. The D gene is left open where the match is weak. Clone size, where shown, is once, few, many, or a class for clones that have expanded.

>TRBV6-1|-|TRBJ1-2|-|15
CASSEGERGNYGYTF
TGTGCCAGCAGTGAAGGAGAGCGGGGAAACTATGGCTACACCTTC
>TRBV6-4|-|TRBJ2-2|few|13
CASSQSNTGELFF
TGTGCCAGCTCTCAATCGAACACCGGGGAGCTGTTTTTT
>TRBV2|TRBD2|TRBJ2-1|-|16
CASSDWSLAGFNEQFF
TGTGCCAGCAGTGATTGGTCTCTAGCGGGTTTTAATGAGCAGTTCTTC
>TRBV19|-|TRBJ1-3|-|14
CASIQDSSGNTIYF
TGTGCCAGTATACAGGACAGCTCTGGAAACACCATATATTTT
>TRBV29-1|-|TRBJ2-3|-|14
CSVADRMGGDTQYF
TGCAGCGTTGCCGACAGGATGGGTGGAGATACGCAGTATTTT
>TRBV5-1|-|TRBJ2-5|-|14
CASSLAIGLETQYF
TGCGCCAGCAGCTTGGCCATCGGGTTAGAGACCCAGTACTTC
>TRBV5-8|-|TRBJ2-4|-|12
CASSTGRVTQYF
TGTGCCAGCAGCACCGGCAGGGTCACTCAGTACTTC
>TRBV7-6|TRBD1|TRBJ1-1|-|13
CASSLTGGAEAFF
TGTGCCAGCAGCCTTACAGGGGGCGCTGAAGCTTTCTTT
>TRBV27|-|TRBJ2-1|-|14
CASSLSMLAGEQFF
TGTGCCAGCAGTTTATCGATGCTGGCCGGTGAGCAGTTCTTC
>TRBV4-1|TRBD2|TRBJ2-4|-|17
CASSQGGSPSGKNIQYF
TGCGCCAGCAGCCAAGGCGGGAGCCCCTCGGGCAAAAACATTCAGTACTTC
>TRBV5-1|-|TRBJ2-2|-|15
CASSLMAVGTGELLF
TGCGCCAGCAGCTTAATGGCAGTGGGTACCGGGGAGCTGCTTTTT
>TRBV7-9|-|TRBJ2-2|-|13
CASSHRDTGELFF
TGTGCCAGCAGCCACAGAGACACCGGGGAGCTGTTTTTT
>TRBV7-6|-|TRBJ2-2|-|16
CASSLEVAGPTGELFF
TGTGCCAGCAGCTTAGAGGTGGCGGGGCCGACCGGGGAGCTGTTTTTT
>TRBV15|-|TRBJ1-6|few|16
CATSRGLAVKDSPLHF
TGTGCCACCAGCAGAGGACTTGCAGTCAAGGATTCACCCCTCCACTTT
>TRBV10-3|-|TRBJ2-6|-|15
CAVADRSSGANVLTF
TGTGCCGTCGCTGACAGATCCTCTGGGGCCAACGTCCTGACTTTC
>TRBV5-6|TRBD1|TRBJ1-2|-|15
CASSLRDSLLNGYTF
TGTGCCAGCAGCCTAAGGGACAGTCTTCTGAATGGCTACACCTTC
>TRBV5-1|TRBD1|TRBJ2-5|-|14
CASSRDRVQETQYF
TGCGCCAGCAGCCGCGACAGGGTACAAGAGACCCAGTACTTC
>TRBV19|TRBD1|TRBJ2-3|-|15
CASSFTGALTDTQYF
TGTGCCAGTAGCTTTACAGGGGCCCTCACAGATACGCAGTATTTT
>TRBV19|-|TRBJ1-5|-|14
CASSIIRLNQPQHF
TGTGCCAGTAGTATTATCAGGCTCAATCAGCCCCAGCATTTT